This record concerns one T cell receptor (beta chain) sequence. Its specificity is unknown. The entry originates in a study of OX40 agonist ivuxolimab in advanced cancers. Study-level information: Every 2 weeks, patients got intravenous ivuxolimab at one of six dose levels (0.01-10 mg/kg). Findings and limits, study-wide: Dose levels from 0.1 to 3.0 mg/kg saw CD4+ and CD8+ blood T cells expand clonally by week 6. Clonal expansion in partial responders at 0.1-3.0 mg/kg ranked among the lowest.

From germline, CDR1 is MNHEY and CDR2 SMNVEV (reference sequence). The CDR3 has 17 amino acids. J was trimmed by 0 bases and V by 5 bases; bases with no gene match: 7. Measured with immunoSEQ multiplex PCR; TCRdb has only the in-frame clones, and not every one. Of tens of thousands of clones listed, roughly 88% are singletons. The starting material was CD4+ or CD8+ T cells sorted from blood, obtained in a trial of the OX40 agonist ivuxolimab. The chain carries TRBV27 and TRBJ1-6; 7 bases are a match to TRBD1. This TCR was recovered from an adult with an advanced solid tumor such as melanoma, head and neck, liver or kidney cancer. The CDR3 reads CASSPGQESSYNSPLHF. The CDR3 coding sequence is TGTGCCAGCAGTCCCGGACAGGAGAGCTCCTATAATTCACCCCTCCACTTT.